Listed here are 12 T cell receptor beta chains from one sample, sequenced in a study of T cell responses to AZD1222 COVID-19 vaccine. The protocol was immunoSEQ multiplex PCR, while the TCRdb copy is restricted to in-frame clones and leaves out a portion. The table records some 180,000 clones, 94% of them present only once. The sample here was peripheral blood, taken 28 days after the second AZD1222 dose. The origin of the receptors is an adult who received the AZD1222 COVID-19 vaccine.

The chain combines TRBV12-5 with TRBJ2-7; 8 bases line up with TRBD1. Trimming took 0 bases from V and 5 from J; bases not matched to a gene: 6. There are 15 residues in the CDR3. Looked up from germline, CDR1 is LGHNT and CDR2 is FRNRAP. CDR3 in amino acids: CASGLVSAGGHEQYF. The CDR3, as DNA: TGTGCTAGTGGTTTGGTATCGGCAGGGGGCCACGAGCAGTACTTC. Full variable domain (missing parts from reference TRBV12-5 and TRBJ2-7): DARVTQTPRHKVTEMGQEVTMRCQPILGHNTVFWYRQTMMQGLELLAYFRNRAPLDDSGMPKDRFSAEMPDATLATLKIQPSEPRDSAVYFCASGLVSAGGHEQYFGPGTRLTVT.

The rearrangement links TRBV7-8 to TRBJ2-1; D ambiguous. In germline, CDR1 is SGHVS, CDR2 FQNEAQ. This CDR3 has 13 residues. V was cut by 5 bases and J by 5 bases, with 10 bases left in between. Here the CDR3 DNA reads TGTGCCAGCAGCGTGACTGTAAACAATGAGCAGTTCTTC. Its protein is CASSVTVNNEQFF. The full variable domain, with the rest looked up from reference TRBV7-8 and TRBJ2-1, is GAGVSQSPRYKVAKRGQDVALRCDPISGHVSLFWYQQALGQGPEFLTYFQNEAQLDKSGLPSDRFFAERPEGSVSTLKIQRTQQEDSAVYLCASSVTVNNEQFFGPGTRLTVL.

The chain is built from TRBV10-3 and TRBJ1-2, with D hard to call. The CDR3 contains 14 residues. CDR1 is ENHRY, CDR2 SYGVKD, per germline. With 0 bases removed from V and 0 bases from J, the gap between germline ends came to 5 bases. CDR3: CAISESPTNYGYTF. The CDR3 DNA sequence: TGTGCCATCAGTGAGTCCCCTACTAACTATGGCTACACCTTC.

This rearrangement joins TRBV6-2 or TRBV6-3 to TRBJ1-2, with TRBD1 matching 9 bases. Germline loops: CDR1 MNHEY, CDR2 SVGEGT. This CDR3 is built from 12 residues. Trimming cost V 4 bases and J 8 bases; bases outside gene matches: 2. For the CDR3, the DNA is TGTGCCAGCAGTTGGACAGGGGAGGGCTACACCTTC. Translation gives CASSWTGEGYTF.

This chain joins TRBV12-5 and TRBJ2-3; D not resolved. The V end was cut by 8 bases, the J end by 2 bases, with 11 bases between. Germline-derived CDR1 and CDR2 are LGHNT and FRNRAP. The CDR3 covers 13 residues. Here the CDR3 reads CASTSAFTDTQYF. The CDR3 DNA reads TGTGCTAGTACCAGCGCGTTCACAGATACGCAGTATTTT. Supplemented by reference TRBV12-5 and TRBJ2-3, the full variable domain reads DARVTQTPRHKVTEMGQEVTMRCQPILGHNTVFWYRQTMMQGLELLAYFRNRAPLDDSGMPKDRFSAEMPDATLATLKIQPSEPRDSAVYFCASTSAFTDTQYFGPGTRLTVL.

The chain links TRBV12-3 or TRBV12-4 to TRBJ1-1, with D hard to call. The V end was cut by 6 bases, the J end by 3 bases, with 5 bases between. The CDR3 is 11 residues long. CDR3 protein: CASSWYTEAFF. DNA of the CDR3: TGTGCCAGCAGCTGGTACACTGAAGCTTTCTTT.

This rearrangement joins TRBV14 to TRBJ2-7; TRBD2 agrees at 7 bases. With 0 bases clipped from V and 7 bases from J, the junction kept 9 bases outside the gene matches. This CDR3 contains 15 residues. Germline loops: CDR1 SGHDN, CDR2 FVKESK. CDR3 residues: CASSQDGGVRREQYF. CDR3 DNA sequence: TGTGCCAGCAGCCAAGATGGGGGGGTACGTCGTGAGCAGTACTTC.

This chain joins TRBV19 and TRBJ2-1; tentative D call: TRBD1 (6 bases). V was trimmed by 4 bases and J by 0 bases, leaving 13 bases between them. Germline V gene lookup returns CDR1 LNHDA and CDR2 SQIVND (reference sequence). CDR3 length: 16 residues. The chain's CDR3 is CASSKPRGVSYNEQFF. CDR3 nucleotides: TGTGCCAGTAGTAAGCCCAGGGGAGTCTCCTACAATGAGCAGTTCTTC.

The J gene is TRBJ1-2, the V gene TRBV11-3, with D perhaps matching TRBD1 (6 bases). The CDR3 extends over 12 amino acids. Germline assignment: CDR1 SGHNT and CDR2 YENEEA. Trimming shortened V by 4 bases and J by 9 bases, and 12 bases separated the two germline ends. The CDR3, as DNA: TGTGCCAGCAGCTCTCCAGGGGAGAGCTACACCTTC. Translation: CASSSPGESYTF.

The chain couples TRBV2 to TRBJ2-5; D is uncertain. V gave up 3 bases and J gave up 5 bases, with 13 bases separating them. The V gene's germline CDR1 is SNHLY and CDR2 FYNNEI. This CDR3 has 14 amino acids. The CDR3 spells CASSENWAGETQYF. The CDR3 nucleotides read TGTGCCAGCAGTGAGAACTGGGCTGGGGAGACCCAGTACTTC.

The rearrangement uses TRBV27 and TRBJ1-6; D unresolved. From germline, CDR1 is MNHEY and CDR2 SMNVEV (reference sequence). This CDR3 contains 16 residues. V was trimmed by 5 bases and J by 5 bases, leaving 16 bases between them. The CDR3 nucleotides are TGTGCCAGCAGTCCGAGTCCCTTTCGTGATAATTCACCCCTCCACTTT. As protein: CASSPSPFRDNSPLHF.

The chain links TRBV18 to TRBJ2-5; D perhaps matches TRBD2 (6 bases). Looked up from germline, CDR1 is KGHSH and CDR2 is LQKENI. The V end lost 7 bases, the J end lost 3 bases, and 18 bases lay between the germline ends. The CDR3 is made up of 15 amino acids. For the CDR3, the DNA is TGTGCCAGCTTCGAGGGACTGACGACTAAAGAGACCCAGTACTTC. This encodes CASFEGLTTKETQYF.